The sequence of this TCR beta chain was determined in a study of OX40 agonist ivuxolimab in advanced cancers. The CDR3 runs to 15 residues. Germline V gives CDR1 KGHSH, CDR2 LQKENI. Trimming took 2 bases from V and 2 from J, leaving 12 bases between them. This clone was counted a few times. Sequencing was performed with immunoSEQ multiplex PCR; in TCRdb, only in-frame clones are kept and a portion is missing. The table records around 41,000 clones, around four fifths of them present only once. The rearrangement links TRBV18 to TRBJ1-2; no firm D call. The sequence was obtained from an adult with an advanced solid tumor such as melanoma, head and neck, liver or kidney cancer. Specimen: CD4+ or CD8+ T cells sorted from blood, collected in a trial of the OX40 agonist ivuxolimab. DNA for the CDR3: TGTGCCAGCTCACCAGGGGAGGGCAGCAACTATGGCTACACCTTC. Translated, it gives CASSPGEGSNYGYTF.